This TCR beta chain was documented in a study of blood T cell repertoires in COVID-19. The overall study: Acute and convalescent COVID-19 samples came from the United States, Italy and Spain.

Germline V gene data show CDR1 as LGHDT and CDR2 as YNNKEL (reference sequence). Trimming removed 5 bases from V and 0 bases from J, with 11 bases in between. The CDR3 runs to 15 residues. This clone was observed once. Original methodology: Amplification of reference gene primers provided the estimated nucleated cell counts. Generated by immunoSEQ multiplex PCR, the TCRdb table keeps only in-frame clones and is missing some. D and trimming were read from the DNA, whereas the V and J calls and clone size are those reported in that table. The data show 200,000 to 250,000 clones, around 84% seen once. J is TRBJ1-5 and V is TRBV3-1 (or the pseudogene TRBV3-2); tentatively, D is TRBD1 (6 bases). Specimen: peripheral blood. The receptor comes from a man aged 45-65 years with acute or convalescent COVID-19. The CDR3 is CASSGDRYSNQPQHF. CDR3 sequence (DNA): TGTGCCAGCAGCGGAGACAGGTATAGCAATCAGCCCCAGCATTTT.